The clone carrying this T cell receptor (beta chain) was picked up many times. The data are from a study of early T cells in non-severe SARS-CoV-2 infection. TCRdb redid the calling of the 5' RACE reads with MiXCR, one entry per CDR3 protein. The sample yields approximately 22,000 distinct CDR3 sequences, roughly 4.4% seen once. The germline gives CDR1 MDHEN, CDR2 SYDVKM. V lost 9 bases to trimming and J lost 0 bases, with 12 bases between them. The CDR3 sequence is 13 residues long. V is TRBV28 and J is TRBJ2-7, with D perhaps matching TRBD2 (5 bases). The sequenced sample consisted of whole blood. The sequence was collected from an adult who was a healthcare worker with PCR-confirmed SARS-CoV-2 infection or an uninfected control (not recorded which). Here the CDR3 reads CASGGPFSYEQYF. In nucleotides, the CDR3 is TGTGCCAGTGGCGGGCCTTTCTCCTACGAGCAGTACTTC.